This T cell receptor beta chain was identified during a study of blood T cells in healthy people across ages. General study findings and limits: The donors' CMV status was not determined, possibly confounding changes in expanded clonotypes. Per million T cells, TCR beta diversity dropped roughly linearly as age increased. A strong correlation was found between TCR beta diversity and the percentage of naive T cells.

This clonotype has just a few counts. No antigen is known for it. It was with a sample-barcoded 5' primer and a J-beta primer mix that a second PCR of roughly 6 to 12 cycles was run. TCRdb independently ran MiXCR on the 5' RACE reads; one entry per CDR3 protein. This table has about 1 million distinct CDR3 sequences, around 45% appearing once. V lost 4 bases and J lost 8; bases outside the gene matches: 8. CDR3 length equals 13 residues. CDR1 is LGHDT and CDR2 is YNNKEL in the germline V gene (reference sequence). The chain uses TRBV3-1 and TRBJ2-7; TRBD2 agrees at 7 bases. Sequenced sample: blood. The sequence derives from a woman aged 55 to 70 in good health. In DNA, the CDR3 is TGTGCCAGCAGCCGTGGAAAGGGAGGGCAGCAGTACTTC. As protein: CASSRGKGGQQYF.